This T cell receptor (beta chain) was found in a study of glioma-infiltrating T cells. Notes on the study in general: Tissue-blood divergence was below expectation in non-neoplastic patients, above in gliomas. Tissue and blood shared very few CDR3 sequences.

Germline trimming cut 2 bases from V and 4 bases from J; bases unmatched to any gene: 11. Per the germline V gene, CDR1 is LGHDT and CDR2 is YNNKEL (reference sequence). The CDR3 is 17 residues long. The iRepertoire nested amplicon-rescue multiplex PCR amplified TCR alpha and beta CDR3s from RNA. TCRdb passed the multiplex PCR reads through MiXCR, listing each CDR3 protein once. This sample carries about 130,000 distinct CDR3 sequences, around 23% of them seen once, and the ten largest clones take around a quarter. For this clonotype: Its specificity is not known.

This TCR derives from a human donor with low-grade glioma or glioblastoma, undergoing nonglioma brain surgery, or in good health (not recorded which). Sequencing used glioma tissue, nonneoplastic brain tissue, or PBMCs (not recorded which). The chain uses TRBV3-1 and TRBJ1-2, with 9 bases fitting TRBD1. CDR3 sequence: CASSQRGRDRASYGYTF. The CDR3 DNA reads TGTGCCAGCAGCCAACGAGGGAGGGACAGGGCAAGCTATGGCTACACCTTC. Full variable domain (missing parts from reference TRBV3-1 and TRBJ1-2): DTAVSQTPKYLVTQMGNDKSIKCEQNLGHDTMYWYKQDSKKFLKIMFSYNNKELIINETVPNRFSPKSPDKAHLNLHINSLELGDSAVYFCASSQRGRDRASYGYTFGSGTRLTVV.